This T cell receptor (beta chain) was sequenced for a study of vaccination and CD4 T cells after COVID-19. The overall study: The peptides that stimulated the cells were overlapping spike peptides from SARS-CoV-2, HCoV-NL63, HCoV-OC43 and HCoV-229E.

The CDR3 is made up of 15 amino acids. Per the germline V gene, CDR1 is LNHNV and CDR2 is YYDKDF (reference sequence). The ends lost 9 bases at V and 0 bases at J; junction bases unmatched: 8. Treatment defined: approximately 9-day PBMC culture with coronavirus spike peptide pools or control peptides (ViraFEST assay). The Oncomine TCR Beta short-read assay was what sequenced the DNA obtained from cultured CD4+ T cells. MiXCR, run by TCRdb on the PCR reads, gives a single entry per CDR3 protein. The data show about 12,000 distinct CDR3 sequences, roughly 32% seen once. This clonotype showed up just a few times. The antigen remains undetermined.

The sample was cultured CD4+ T cells from blood. The chain is built from TRBV15 and TRBJ1-3, with 7 bases aligning to TRBD1. The clonotype originates from a human donor with COVID-19. The chain's CDR3 is CATTTGDLSGNTIYF. DNA of the CDR3: TGTGCCACGACTACAGGGGACCTCTCTGGAAACACCATATATTTT.